This TCR beta chain was captured in a study of identical twins. Study outcomes and limitations: Abundant cord blood beta clonotypes carried fewer insertions; memory repertoires showed none.

TCRdb re-called the 5' RACE reads through MiXCR, storing one row per CDR3 protein. Of approximately 490,000 distinct CDR3 sequences in the sample, 20% to 25% were seen once. Remarks on this clonotype: The antigen is unknown.

This sample was shared with a second study, whose subject was yellow fever vaccine responses in identical twins. In that study: Reported findings indicate that twins' vaccine T cell responses seemed partially convergent, partially personalized.

This clonotype was obtained from a woman between 18 and 30 years old in good health. The source material was CD4+ T cells sorted from blood.

The CDR3 loop is CASSSTPALAGEYNEQFF. CDR3 in DNA: TGTGCCAGCAGCTCCACCCCGGCTCTAGCGGGAGAATACAATGAGCAGTTCTTC. The rearrangement joins TRBV11-1 to TRBJ2-1; 10 nucleotides align to TRBD2. The CDR3 is 18 residues long. J was trimmed by 4 bases and V by 4 bases; bases with no gene match: 13. Germline V gene sequence: CDR1 SGHAT, CDR2 FQDESV (reference sequence).